This is a list of T cell receptor beta chains from one sample in a study of control samples from healthy donors and cancer patients. Assay used: immunoSEQ multiplex PCR; TCRdb lists only in-frame clones, some missing. Here the sample spans 150,000 or so clones, over 90% being singletons. The sequenced sample was blood. Source of these receptors: a man aged 50 to 60 in good health. The CDR3 runs from the conserved cysteine through the conserved F or W. D genes are given only for firm matches. Part of the rows lack a size; the others show once, few, many or a class for expanded clones.

j_gene	abundance	d_gene	v_gene	CDR3nt	CDR3aa
TRBJ1-5	-	-	TRBV15	TGTGCCACCACCCCGGACCGGGACCCGCGACGTTATAGCAATCAGCCCCAGCATTTT	CATTPDRDPRRYSNQPQHF
TRBJ2-5	-	TRBD2	TRBV29-1	TGCAGCGTTCCCGGACTAGACTTAGAGACCCAGTACTTC	CSVPGLDLETQYF
TRBJ2-5	-	TRBD1	TRBV2	TGTGCCAGCAGTAAAACAGGGGTGGCAGAGACCCAGTACTTC	CASSKTGVAETQYF
TRBJ2-3	-	-	TRBV5-1	TGCGCCAGCAGTTCCGGGGCCCGAGGGGGGCAGTATTTT	CASSSGARGGQYF
TRBJ2-1	-	TRBD2	TRBV5-4	TGTGCCAGCAGCTTCAGGGAGGGCCTTTACAATGAGCAGTTCTTC	CASSFREGLYNEQFF
TRBJ2-6	-	-	TRBV10-3	TGTGCCATCAGTGGACTAGCTGGGGCCAACGTCCTGACTTTC	CAISGLAGANVLTF
TRBJ2-2	-	-	TRBV18	TGTGCCAGCTCACCTGGGGCATCGGGGACCGGGGAGCTGTTTTTT	CASSPGASGTGELFF
TRBJ1-2	-	TRBD1	TRBV12-3/TRBV12-4	TGTGCCAGCAGACCCACAGGGGGTGGTGGCTACACCTTC	CASRPTGGGGYTF
TRBJ2-5	-	-	TRBV5-1	TGCGCCAGCAGCTACCAAGAGACCCAGTACTTC	CASSYQETQYF
TRBJ2-3	-	-	TRBV19	TGTGCCAGTAGTATCGGCGGTCACACAGATACGCAGTATTTT	CASSIGGHTDTQYF
TRBJ1-2	-	-	TRBV6-5	TGTGCCAGCAGTCAGGGGCAGGGGCATGGCTACACCTTC	CASSQGQGHGYTF
TRBJ1-1	-	-	TRBV3-1/TRBV3-2	TGTGCCAGCAGCCAAGTGGAGGGGACAGCTTTCTTT	CASSQVEGTAFF
TRBJ2-1	-	-	TRBV11-2	TGTGCCAGCAACACAAACAATCAGGGCAATGAGCAGTTCTTC	CASNTNNQGNEQFF
TRBJ1-6	-	TRBD1	TRBV27	TGTGCCAGCAGTTTACCACGACAGGGGAGATCGGCTAATTCACCCCTCCACTTT	CASSLPRQGRSANSPLHF
TRBJ2-4	-	-	TRBV30	TGTGCCTGTCGTAGCGACATTCAGTACTTC	CACRSDIQYF
TRBJ1-4	-	-	TRBV28	TGTGCCAGCAGTTTACCGTCAACTAATGAAAAACTGTTTTTT	CASSLPSTNEKLFF
TRBJ2-1	once	TRBD2	TRBV19	TGTGCCAGTACCCTAGCGGGAGGAATCAATGAGCAGTTCTTC	CASTLAGGINEQFF
TRBJ1-4	-	-	TRBV7-9	TGTGCCAGCAGCTCAACCCGGGACAACTGGATTGAAAAACTGTTTTTT	CASSSTRDNWIEKLFF
TRBJ2-7	-	TRBD1	TRBV2	TGTGCCAGCAAAACGGACAGGAGCTCCTACGAGCAGTACTTC	CASKTDRSSYEQYF
TRBJ2-5	-	TRBD1	TRBV5-1	TGCGCCAGTTTCCTAACAGGGGGCGCGGGGGAGACCCAGTACTTC	CASFLTGGAGETQYF
TRBJ2-5	-	-	TRBV7-2	TGTGCCAGCAGCTTAGGGGTGAGGGAGACCCAGTACTTC	CASSLGVRETQYF
TRBJ1-1	-	-	TRBV7-9	TGTGCCAGCAGCTTAGTCCGGGGGCTCACTGAAGCTTTCTTT	CASSLVRGLTEAFF
TRBJ1-6	-	-	TRBV21-1	TGCGCCAGCAGCTCCGGGACAGCCGTTGCTAATTCACCCCTCCACTTT	CASSSGTAVANSPLHF
TRBJ2-3	-	TRBD1	TRBV29-1	TGCAGCGTGGCTGGGACAGGAGGCACAGATACGCAGTATTTT	CSVAGTGGTDTQYF
TRBJ1-3	once	-	TRBV28	TGTGCCAGCAGTCCGGGACGAAAAATCTTTTCTGGAAACACCATATATTTT	CASSPGRKIFSGNTIYF
TRBJ1-2	-	-	TRBV28	TGTGCCAGCAGCCCCGGGGGGAGTGGGGTTAACTATGGCTACACCTTC	CASSPGGSGVNYGYTF
TRBJ1-1	-	-	TRBV6-2/TRBV6-3	TGTGCCAGCAGTTATCGGTGGGGCACTGAAGCTTTCTTT	CASSYRWGTEAFF
TRBJ2-7	-	-	TRBV28	TGTGCCAGCAGGAACTGGGCCTCCTACGAGCAGTACTTC	CASRNWASYEQYF
TRBJ1-6	-	TRBD1	TRBV6-1	TGTGCCAGCAGTGAAAGGGGACAGGAGAGCTCCTATAATTCACCCCTCCACTTT	CASSERGQESSYNSPLHF
TRBJ2-3	once	-	TRBV7-9	TGTGCCAGCAGCCGGGGTTCGGGAGATACGCAGTATTTT	CASSRGSGDTQYF
TRBJ2-5	-	-	TRBV5-1	TGCGCCAGCAGCGAGGGACTGCTCAAGGGAGCCCAGTACTTC	CASSEGLLKGAQYF
TRBJ2-5	-	-	TRBV5-6	TGTGCCAGCAGCTTGAGAGAGACCCAGTACTTC	CASSLRETQYF
TRBJ2-7	-	TRBD1	TRBV5-1	TGCGCCAGCAGCTTTAGACAGGGGACCTACGAGCAGTACTTC	CASSFRQGTYEQYF
TRBJ1-3	once	-	TRBV5-1	TGCGCCAGCCGTTTGACCGCCGGGTTGGAGGGAAACACCATATATTTT	CASRLTAGLEGNTIYF
TRBJ1-4	-	-	TRBV7-9	TGTGCCAGCAGCTTAGGGGGACTCCGTCCTGAAAAACTGTTTTTT	CASSLGGLRPEKLFF
TRBJ2-7	-	-	TRBV19	TGTGCCAGTAGTTCTCACCGGGCCCAGGGAGCCTACGAGCAGTACTTC	CASSSHRAQGAYEQYF
TRBJ2-6	-	-	TRBV6-1	TGTGCCAGCAGTGAAGCGGGGCTCCCCAGAAACGTCCTGACTTTC	CASSEAGLPRNVLTF
TRBJ2-7	-	TRBD2	TRBV7-9	TGTGCCAGCAGCTTAGGGCTAGCGGGATTCTACGAGCAGTACTTC	CASSLGLAGFYEQYF
TRBJ1-6	-	TRBD1	TRBV5-1	TGCGCCAGCAGCAGATACAGGGGGCAGAATTCACCCCTCCACTTT	CASSRYRGQNSPLHF
TRBJ2-2	-	-	TRBV27	TGTGCCAGCAGTGAGGCCCCAGGGGCCAACACCGGGGAGCTGTTTTTT	CASSEAPGANTGELFF
TRBJ2-4	-	TRBD2	TRBV18	TGTGCCAGCTCACCACCGTGGATAGCGGGAGTTGAAAACATTCAGTACTTC	CASSPPWIAGVENIQYF
TRBJ2-3	-	-	TRBV11-3	TGTGCCAGCAGCCAAGGAGCGATTAGCACAGATACGCAGTATTTT	CASSQGAISTDTQYF
TRBJ2-1	-	-	TRBV5-1	TGCGCCAGCAGCTTGTCCGATGAGCAGTTCTTC	CASSLSDEQFF
TRBJ2-1	-	-	TRBV11-1	TGTGCCAGCAGCTTTGGTAGGGGCTACATCTACAATGAGCAGTTCTTC	CASSFGRGYIYNEQFF